What follows are 4 T cell receptor beta chains derived from one specimen sequenced in a study of blood T cell repertoires in COVID-19. Repertoires were generated with immunoSEQ multiplex PCR, while TCRdb's copy carries only in-frame clones and drops some. The table lists 70,000 to 85,000 clones, nearly 90% of them singletons. The sequenced material came from peripheral blood. The receptors derive from a man between 65 and 85 years old with active or convalescent COVID-19.

V gene TRBV29-1 combines with J gene TRBJ1-4; D call uncertain. Germline CDR1 reads SQVTM; CDR2 reads ANQGSEA. CDR3 length equals 13 residues. With 2 bases removed from V and 8 bases from J, the gap between germline ends came to 12 bases. CDR3 in DNA: TGCAGCGTTGAATTCTCAGCGGGAGAAAAACTGTTTTTT. As protein: CSVEFSAGEKLFF.

This sequence joins TRBV14 and TRBJ2-1; tentative D call: TRBD1 (5 bases). The germline gives CDR1 SGHDN, CDR2 FVKESK. The CDR3 is 15 amino acids. Trimming removed 4 bases at V and 3 bases at J, with 13 bases between. The CDR3 loop reads CASSPPDTLYNEQFF. In nucleotides, the CDR3 is TGTGCCAGCAGCCCCCCGGACACCCTCTACAATGAGCAGTTCTTC.

J is TRBJ2-3 and V is TRBV3-1 (or the pseudogene TRBV3-2); 8 bases are shared with TRBD1. This CDR3 has 18 amino acids. Per germline, CDR1 LGHDT and CDR2 YNNKEL (reference sequence). J lost 3 bases, V lost 4 bases, and 15 bases had no gene match. In DNA form, the CDR3 reads TGTGCCAGCAGCCGTGACAGGGGTAACTTATTAATTACAGATACGCAGTATTTT. This codes for CASSRDRGNLLITDTQYF.

The chain links TRBV19 to TRBJ2-7; D not certain. V lost 6 bases and J 7 bases, leaving 16 bases between the germline ends. The germline V gene encodes CDR1 LNHDA and CDR2 SQIVND (reference sequence). The CDR3 is 13 residues long. Here the CDR3 DNA reads TGTGCCAGTAGCCCATTTATCGCCGGGGAGCAGTACTTC. Protein sequence: CASSPFIAGEQYF.